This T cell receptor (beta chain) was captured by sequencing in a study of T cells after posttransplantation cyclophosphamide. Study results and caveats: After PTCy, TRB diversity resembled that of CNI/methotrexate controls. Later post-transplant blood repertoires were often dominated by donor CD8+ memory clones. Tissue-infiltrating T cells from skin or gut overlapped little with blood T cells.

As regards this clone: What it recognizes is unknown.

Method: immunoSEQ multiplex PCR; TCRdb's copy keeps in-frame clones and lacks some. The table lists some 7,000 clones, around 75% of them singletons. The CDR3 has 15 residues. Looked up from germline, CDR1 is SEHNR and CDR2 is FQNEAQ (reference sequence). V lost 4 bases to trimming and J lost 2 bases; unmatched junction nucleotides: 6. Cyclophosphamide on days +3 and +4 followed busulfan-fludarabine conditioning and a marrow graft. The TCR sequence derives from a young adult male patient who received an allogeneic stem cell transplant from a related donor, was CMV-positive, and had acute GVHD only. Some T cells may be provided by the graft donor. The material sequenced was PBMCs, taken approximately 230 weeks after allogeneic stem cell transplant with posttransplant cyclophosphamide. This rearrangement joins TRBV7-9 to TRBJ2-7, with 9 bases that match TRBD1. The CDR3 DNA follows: TGTGCCAGCAGCTCGGGACAGGGAAAAACCTACGAGCAGTACTTC. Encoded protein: CASSSGQGKTYEQYF.